The T cell receptor beta chain under discussion was sequenced for a study of PD-L1 blockade in urothelial cancer (dated by TCRdb to 2016 to 2017). Some background on the complete study: Every patient began therapy around 2014 and was given atezolizumab 1,200 mg intravenously every 3 weeks. TCR sequencing covered pretreatment tumor samples and matched, serially collected peripheral blood taken before and after atezolizumab treatment. Patients had an ECOG performance status of 0 or 1 and had received between 0 and 3 prior chemotherapy regimens. In the same patients, whole exome sequencing and RNA sequencing of pretreatment tumors were performed in addition to TCR sequencing. Durable clinical benefit was achieved by nine patients but not by the remaining 20. Somatic, immune and clinical correlates of response to PD-L1 blockade with atezolizumab in urothelial cancer were the focus of an exploratory multi-omic analysis. Durable clinical benefit was defined as a progression-free survival longer than 6 months, and TCR features were additionally tested against progression-free survival and overall survival. About 85% of the 29 patients were identified as males with urothelial cancer of bladder origin, and a prior smoking history was reported by 18 of 29 patients. Blood samples were analyzed at 3 weeks after treatment start (second dose) and at 6 weeks after treatment start. A median of about 150,000 T cells and 83,000 or so unique TCRs was obtained from blood samples, and a median clonality of roughly 0.08 was observed. Pretreatment blood TCR-seq was available for about 28 patients, at least one posttreatment blood collection was obtained for around 24 patients, and tumor TCR-seq was available for around 24 patients. Findings and caveats that apply to the study as a whole: Patients with durable benefit showed greater expansion of tumor-associated TCR clones in peripheral blood 3 weeks after starting treatment (n of about 20, p = 0.022). Because the sample size was small (n ≈ 30) and many exploratory analyses were performed, the results are intended to be hypothesis-generating. A pretreatment peripheral blood TCR clonality below the median was linked to improved progression-free and overall survival.

The time point label of this sample denotes: pretreatment peripheral blood. The cohort comprised 25 to 35 patients with locally advanced or metastatic urothelial carcinoma treated at Memorial Sloan Kettering on a trial protocol. Peripheral blood mononuclear cells were collected from each patient pretreatment and during treatment, giving between 1 and 8 total time points per patient. The Qiagen DNeasy Blood extraction kit was used to purify genomic DNA from total PBMCs and tumor samples. PBMCs were collected pretreatment and during treatment, and were isolated and stored as previously described. Comments on this clone: The specificity of this receptor is unknown. Base qualities are not at hand, and no much larger clone is one base apart.

To estimate absolute template abundance from read counts, synthetic TCR analog templates were spiked into each PCR. The immunoSEQ assay was used to amplify TCRbeta CDR3 regions from genomic DNA with bias-controlled V and J gene primers. Sequencing of rearranged TCRbeta segments was done at approximately 20X coverage. Under the source paper's analysis protocol: Sequencing errors were corrected by clustering, and CDR3s were annotated against IMGT so that V, D and J genes could be assigned. Downstream analyses used only productive TCRbeta rearrangements and left out out-of-frame or stop-codon sequences. Clonality was calculated as one minus the Shannon entropy normalized by the log of the number of unique productive sequences. Clones differing between time points or between blood and tumor were identified by Fisher's exact test with Benjamini-Hochberg correction at adjusted p below 0.01. Held by TCRdb, this immuneACCESS table contains in-frame sequences only and omits some clones. Under half of the omission traces to an unresolved V gene where checked; the cause of the rest is unknown. The DNA was the basis for D and trimming; V, J and clone size are from that table. Within this sample are roughly 77,000 clones, with 84% of them counted one time only. The top ten hold roughly 9.2% of the sample.

There are 15 amino acids in the CDR3, from cysteine to phenylalanine inclusive. Kept here is only the CDR3 DNA, which spans 45 bases and is read in frame from base 1. CDR1 MNHEY and CDR2 SMNVEV were looked up in the germline V gene (reference sequence). The germline V and J ends show losses of 0 bases and 4 bases respectively, and no gene match explains 1 base of the junction. The material was PBMCs, obtained around atezolizumab (anti-PD-L1) treatment. In this chain, TRBV27 is recombined with TRBJ2-1; the central 9 bases match TRBD1. The sequence came from an older woman with urothelial cancer. The CDR3 region has the sequence CASSLSGTGYNEQFF. The base sequence is TGTGCCAGCAGTTTATCGGGGACAGGGTACAATGAGCAGTTCTTC.